Presented here are 26 T cell receptor beta chains from one specimen sequenced in a study of T cell responses to AZD1222 COVID-19 vaccine. TCRdb's table, derived via immunoSEQ multiplex PCR, lists solely in-frame clones and lacks some. The table has more than 100,000 clones, over 80% seen once; the top ten hold more than 6%. This specimen consisted of peripheral blood, obtained 28 days after the second AZD1222 dose. The receptors derive from an adult who received the AZD1222 COVID-19 vaccine.

The chain links TRBV2 to TRBJ1-1; D remains ambiguous. The CDR3 has 13 residues. The V end lost 4 bases, the J end lost 1 base, and 7 bases lay between the germline ends. Germline CDR1 reads SNHLY; CDR2 reads FYNNEI. CDR3 residues: CASSVEENTEAFF. As DNA, the CDR3 is TGTGCCAGCAGTGTTGAGGAGAACACTGAAGCTTTCTTT. The entire variable domain, with the rest obtained from reference TRBV2 and TRBJ1-1, is as follows: EPEVTQTPSHQVTQMGQEVILRCVPISNHLYFYWYRQILGQKVEFLVSFYNNEISEKSEIFDDQFSVERPDGSNFTLKIRSTKLEDSAMYFCASSVEENTEAFFGQGTRLTVV.

This chain uses TRBV18 with TRBJ1-3; 7 bases map to TRBD1. This CDR3 spans 16 amino acids. Germline V gene lookup returns CDR1 KGHSH and CDR2 LQKENI. V lost 0 bases to trimming and J lost 0 bases; unmatched junction nucleotides: 2. Written as DNA, the CDR3 is TGTGCCAGCTCACCACCGGGGGACAGCTCTGGAAACACCATATATTTT. Its protein product is CASSPPGDSSGNTIYF.

The gene calls are TRBV12-3 or TRBV12-4 and TRBJ1-1, with D possibly TRBD1 on 5 matching bases. V lost 4 bases and J lost 1, with 7 bases in between. The CDR3 loop spans 13 amino acids. The CDR3 sequence is CASSWTSNTEAFF. CDR3 nucleotides: TGTGCCAGCAGTTGGACATCGAACACTGAAGCTTTCTTT.

J is TRBJ2-5 and V is TRBV18, with 11 bases lining up with TRBD1. Trimming at V came to 3 bases and at J to 4 bases, leaving 4 bases not matched to a gene. CDR3 length: 15 residues. Germline V gene lookup returns CDR1 KGHSH and CDR2 LQKENI. The CDR3 here is CASSPGTGGSETQYF. DNA of the CDR3: TGTGCCAGCTCACCCGGGACAGGGGGATCAGAGACCCAGTACTTC.

The chain employs TRBV7-9 and TRBJ1-1, with D possibly matching TRBD1 (5 bases). Between the trimmed V and J ends, which lost 2 bases and 4 bases, there was a span of 11 bases. The CDR3 is 14 amino acids. Germline loops: CDR1 SEHNR, CDR2 FQNEAQ (reference sequence). The CDR3 bases are TGTGCCAGCAGCTTAATGGGGGAGGCCACTGAAGCTTTCTTT. Encoded protein: CASSLMGEATEAFF. The full variable domain, with the rest looked up from reference TRBV7-9 and TRBJ1-1, is DTGVSQNPRHKITKRGQNVTFRCDPISEHNRLYWYRQTLGQGPEFLTYFQNEAQLEKSRLLSDRFSAERPKGSFSTLEIQRTEQGDSAMYLCASSLMGEATEAFFGQGTRLTVV.

This rearrangement joins TRBV4-2 to TRBJ1-4; 8 positions agree with TRBD1. Unmatched junction bases numbered 10, after V lost 2 bases and J lost 5 bases. Germline assignment: CDR1 LGHNA and CDR2 YNFKEQ. This CDR3 is 17 amino acids long. CDR3 protein: CASSQKTQGASNEKLFF. CDR3 sequence (DNA): TGTGCCAGCAGCCAAAAAACCCAGGGGGCGTCCAATGAAAAACTGTTTTTT.

This clone was seen just once. The chain uses TRBV7-8 and TRBJ2-7; TRBD1 matches at 11 bases. CDR1 SGHVS and CDR2 FQNEAQ come from the germline V gene. The CDR3 consists of 14 residues. The J segment lost 7 bases and the V segment lost 4 bases, leaving 6 bases of the junction unmatched. CDR3 amino acids: CASSSDRGRVEQYF. Here the CDR3 DNA reads TGTGCCAGCAGCTCGGACAGGGGGCGCGTTGAGCAGTACTTC.

The chain has TRBV19 and TRBJ1-1, with TRBD1 as a possible D gene (6 bases). Trimming shortened V by 7 bases and J by 3 bases, and 9 bases separated the two germline ends. The CDR3 runs to 12 residues. Germline V gene data show CDR1 as LNHDA and CDR2 as SQIVND (reference sequence). The CDR3 bases are TGTGCCAGTATCAGGGGTTACACTGAAGCTTTCTTT. It is translated as CASIRGYTEAFF. The full variable domain, in which reference TRBV19 and TRBJ1-1 provide the parts outside the CDR3, is DGGITQSPKYLFRKEGQNVTLSCEQNLNHDAMYWYRQDPGQGLRLIYYSQIVNDFQKGDIAEGYSVSREKKESFPLTVTSAQKNPTAFYLCASIRGYTEAFFGQGTRLTVV.

The chain has TRBV7-9 and TRBJ1-1, with D possibly being TRBD1 (5 bases). CDR1 is SEHNR and CDR2 is FQNEAQ in the germline V gene (reference sequence). Trimming took 11 bases from V and 1 from J, leaving 14 bases between them. The CDR3 has 13 amino acids. The CDR3 DNA reads TGTGCCTACACGGGGGTGGGGAACACTGAAGCTTTCTTT. Its translation is CAYTGVGNTEAFF.

V gene TRBV6-2 or TRBV6-3 combines with J gene TRBJ1-6; possible D gene TRBD1, 5 bases. Trimming cost V 2 bases and J 5 bases, with 10 bases left between them. Germline V CDR1 and CDR2: MNHEY, SVGEGT. This CDR3 region has 15 residues. The CDR3 DNA sequence: TGTGCCAGCAGTTACAACAGGAGAAATAATTCACCCCTCCACTTT. This encodes CASSYNRRNNSPLHF.

The chain links TRBV7-2 to TRBJ2-2; D perhaps matches TRBD1 (7 bases). Trimming took 5 bases from V and 4 from J, leaving 17 bases between them. The CDR3 runs 16 residues. CDR1 is SGHTA, CDR2 FQGNSA, per germline. The CDR3 reads CASSLLGQGGTGELFF. The CDR3 DNA follows: TGTGCCAGCAGCCTCTTGGGGCAGGGGGGCACCGGGGAGCTGTTTTTT.

This clone was observed once. This sequence joins TRBV3-1 (or the pseudogene TRBV3-2) and TRBJ2-1; no definite D call. CDR1 and CDR2 from the germline V gene are LGHDT and YNNKEL (reference sequence). V was clipped by 3 bases and J by 7 bases, with 13 bases between them. This CDR3 has 14 amino acids. For the CDR3, the DNA is TGTGCCAGCAGCCACAGTGTTCTGGGGAATGAGCAGTTCTTC. Translating gives CASSHSVLGNEQFF.

This clone was counted a single time. The V gene is TRBV27, the J gene TRBJ2-7; D gene unclear. Germline CDR1 reads MNHEY; CDR2 reads SMNVEV (reference sequence). This CDR3 comprises 13 residues. The V gene lost 6 bases and the J gene lost 3 bases, with 12 bases spanning the gap. The CDR3 coding sequence is TGTGCCAGCAGAGGTCCCCCTAACTACGAGCAGTACTTC. As protein: CASRGPPNYEQYF.

This chain connects TRBV28 to TRBJ2-6; 9 nucleotides match TRBD2. Germline lookup yields CDR1 MDHEN and CDR2 SYDVKM. This CDR3 has 19 residues. V shed 3 bases, J shed 1 base, and the junction held 10 bases outside the gene matches. The CDR3 nucleotides are TGTGCCAGCAGTTTCAGTTCCCTAGCGGGATTTTCTGGGGCCAACGTCCTGACTTTC. It yields the protein CASSFSSLAGFSGANVLTF.

The gene calls are TRBV5-1 and TRBJ2-2; D is perhaps TRBD1 (6 bases). The CDR3 sequence is 13 residues long. With 5 bases removed from V and 3 bases from J, the gap between germline ends came to 8 bases. CDR1 is SGHRS and CDR2 is YFSETQ in the germline V gene. CDR3 sequence (DNA): TGCGCCAGCAGGTACAGGGACACCGGGGAGCTGTTTTTT. Residues: CASRYRDTGELFF. The full variable domain, its missing parts supplied by reference TRBV5-1 and TRBJ2-2, is KAGVTQTPRYLIKTRGQQVTLSCSPISGHRSVSWYQQTPGQGLQFLFEYFSETQRNKGNFPGRFSGRQFSNSRSEMNVSTLELGDSALYLCASRYRDTGELFFGEGSRLTVL.

The chain combines TRBV5-5 with TRBJ1-3; 9 bases agree with TRBD1. The CDR3 length is 17 residues. In germline, CDR1 is SGHKS, CDR2 YYEKEE (reference sequence). V dropped 3 bases and J dropped 4; count of bases not matched to a gene: 11. CDR3 in DNA: TGTGCCAGCAGCTGGGGGGGACAGGGTCGGGCAGGAAACACCATATATTTT. The encoded protein is CASSWGGQGRAGNTIYF.

The CDR3 protein is CASSDGLAEETQYF. The CDR3, as DNA: TGTGCCAGCAGCGATGGACTAGCAGAAGAGACCCAGTACTTC. V and J are TRBV5-4 and TRBJ2-5; TRBD2 matches 8 bases. CDR1 and CDR2 from the germline V gene are SGHNT and YYREEE (reference sequence). The CDR3 spans 14 residues. The V segment lost 4 bases and the J segment 3 bases; nucleotides outside the gene matches: 5.

This rearrangement joins TRBV11-3 to TRBJ1-1, with D possibly TRBD1 on 5 matching bases. The germline V gene has CDR1 SGHNT and CDR2 YENEEA. CDR3 length equals 14 residues. Trimming stripped 5 bases from V and 1 base from J, with 11 bases between. The DNA of the CDR3 is TGTGCCAGCAGCGTCGGACAAGGGAACACTGAAGCTTTCTTT. Protein product: CASSVGQGNTEAFF.

The rearrangement joins TRBV6-6 to TRBJ2-1; 10 nucleotides match TRBD1. CDR3 length equals 16 residues. Germline V gene sequence: CDR1 MNHNY, CDR2 SVGAGI (reference sequence). V lost 4 bases, J lost 8 bases, and 11 bases stayed unmatched. CDR3: CASSSPGTGVRDEQFF. The CDR3 DNA sequence: TGTGCCAGCAGTTCCCCCGGGACAGGGGTACGCGATGAGCAGTTCTTC.

The table lists this clone with a count of one. The chain carries TRBV15 and TRBJ1-1; D is perhaps TRBD1 (5 bases). In germline, CDR1 is LNHNV, CDR2 YYDKDF (reference sequence). Trimming shortened V by 0 bases and J by 7 bases, and 12 bases separated the two germline ends. This CDR3 region has 14 residues. This CDR3 reads CATSRENRMSEAFF. The CDR3 bases are TGTGCCACCAGCAGAGAGAACAGGATGAGTGAAGCTTTCTTT.

The chain carries TRBV27 and TRBJ2-5; D is unresolved. The CDR3 extends over 13 amino acids. Trimming stripped 5 bases from V and 7 bases from J, with 14 bases between. Germline loops: CDR1 MNHEY, CDR2 SMNVEV (reference sequence). CDR3 amino acids: CASSGNFEGTQYF. CDR3 DNA: TGTGCCAGCAGTGGGAACTTTGAAGGGACCCAGTACTTC.

This rearrangement joins TRBV6-1 to TRBJ1-5; the D gene is possibly TRBD1 (5 bases). Trimming stripped 0 bases from V and 6 bases from J, with 12 bases between. The CDR3 is 15 amino acids. The V gene's germline CDR1 is MNHNS and CDR2 SASEGT. CDR3 nucleotide sequence: TGTGCCAGCAGTGAAGCGGCGACAGATCTTCAGCCCCAGCATTTT. Residues: CASSEAATDLQPQHF.

The chain is built from TRBV6-5 and TRBJ2-7; the D gene could be TRBD1 or TRBD2 (5 bases each). Germline assignment: CDR1 MNHEY and CDR2 SVGAGI. With 4 bases removed from V and 3 bases from J, the gap between germline ends came to 16 bases. This CDR3 is 15 amino acids long. The CDR3, as DNA: TGTGCCAGCAGTTCCCCGGTCCGGGGCCACTACGAGCAGTACTTC. Its protein product is CASSSPVRGHYEQYF.

The chain has TRBV6-5 and TRBJ1-2; 9 nucleotides match TRBD1. The CDR3 totals 14 residues. V lost 8 bases to trimming and J lost 7 bases; unmatched junction nucleotides: 11. CDR1 and CDR2 from the germline V gene are MNHEY and SVGAGI. This CDR3 is CASGTWTGAGGYTF. The CDR3 nucleotides are TGTGCCAGCGGTACCTGGACAGGGGCCGGTGGCTACACCTTC.

V and J are TRBV2 and TRBJ1-6; D perhaps matches TRBD1 (6 bases). The CDR3 has 14 residues. V was cut by 6 bases and J by 5 bases, with 11 bases left in between. Looked up from germline, CDR1 is SNHLY and CDR2 is FYNNEI. The CDR3 sequence is CASRGGRNNSPLHF. Written as DNA, the CDR3 is TGTGCCAGCAGAGGGGGGCGGAATAATTCACCCCTCCACTTT.

The chain has TRBV29-1 and TRBJ2-3; unclear D gene. Trimming took 6 bases from V and 7 from J, leaving 8 bases between them. CDR1 is SQVTM and CDR2 is ANQGSEA in the germline V gene. CDR3 length: 10 amino acids. CDR3 in amino acids: CSVLEYTQYF. The CDR3 nucleotides are TGCAGCGTCTTAGAGTATACGCAGTATTTT.